This TCR beta chain was found in a study of cytomegalovirus exposure and HLA in healthy donors (dated by TCRdb to the late 2010s). For the study in its entirety: An earlier analysis of several hundred of the donors reported about 250 Gb of sequence data and around 110 million unique TCR beta sequences from about 200 million T cells. Typing coverage differed by locus: A, B, C, DRB1 and DQB1 were typed in roughly 629-640 donors, DQA1 in about 500, DPA1 in over 600, and DPB1 in roughly 450. Every repertoire in the discovery cohort had been generated on one and the same sequencing platform. An earlier analysis of approximately 580 of the donors used high-throughput TCR beta sequencing to judge whether each TCR beta V gene segment behaved as functional or pseudogenic. Four or five DR-DQ haplotypes were handled as single units for association and clustering because linkage in the cohort was strong. The genetic ancestry cluster associated with self-reported Caucasian donors included around 76% of the approximately 400 genotyped donors. Across some 400 genotyped donors of the cohort, an average of approximately 200,000 unique TCR beta nucleotide sequences per donor were sequenced, and 15% to 20% of those sequences were non-productive. A later genetic analysis took genome-wide SNP genotypes for about 65% of the 666 donors and used that subset as a discovery cohort. Class I and class II HLA loci were covered by the typing at four-digit resolution. Along with the approximately 620-subject first cohort, a separate validation cohort of over a hundred different subjects was used. A later analysis re-examined previously published TCR beta repertoires from 610 or so donors and added high-resolution HLA genotyping to investigate patterns of TCR occurrence. In the later analysis, no new phenotypic data were used to find candidate immune exposures; instead, reliance was placed on TCR beta sequences and their occurrence across donors. The study profiled the T cell repertoires of about 720 subjects by immunosequencing and related them to cytomegalovirus serostatus. An early release that covered about 600 HLA-typed donors contained around 300 gigabases of sequencing data and 85 million to 100 million unique TCR sequences. High-throughput TCR immunosequencing, statistical association of individual TCRs with disease status, and machine learning were combined to predict cytomegalovirus infection status. Donor age, sex, ethnicity and CMV serostatus were collected together with the repertoire data. The study aimed to test whether signatures of past pathogen exposure could be identified by cataloging public T cell receptors. Beyond this particular receptor, the publication reports: Because some donors lacked HLA typing at each locus, the association tests relied only on the typed subset. It was suggested by the authors that the approach could potentially be generalized to other disease states and immunological phenotypes. A later analysis found that TCR association rates varied across HLA loci, with DRB1 alleles showing the most associated TCRs and HLA-C alleles the fewest. Because counts were too low, about 15 rarely observed V segments, including chromosome 9 orphons, were left out of the earlier analysis of approximately 580 of the donors. The cohort was sequenced for TCR beta chains only, and without alpha or paired-chain data the features that could be detected were limited. A further reported finding was that TCR beta sequences accurately predicted the HLA-A and HLA-B alleles for most subjects in the first cohort. In an earlier analysis of about 600 of the donors, most TCR beta V segments appeared in productive rearrangements about 87% or about 30% of the time, broadly matching IMGT annotations. Most CMV-associated TCR beta chains appeared to be HLA-restricted in a later analysis, and the HLA associations seemed to be driven largely by CMV exposure. In the study, around 150 TCR beta chains were listed as associated with cytomegalovirus. Several of the top co-occurrence clusters appeared to be linked to parvovirus B19, influenza, CMV and Epstein-Barr virus, according to a later analysis. The 87-base-pair reads could not distinguish some IMGT-functional V segments, including TRBV6-2 and TRBV6-3, so those segments were excluded. At a false discovery rate of 0.05, a later analysis linked approximately 18,000 TCR beta sequences to specific HLA alleles. The sequencing pipeline was judged likely to have produced a cluster of highly shared sequence variants as a technical artifact. A later genetic analysis associated a missense DCLRE1C variant with V-gene and J-gene trimming of TCR beta chains, and an independent cohort replicated the association. Correlated functional status among segregating V segments might be attributable to linkage disequilibrium, but an unknown experimental factor could not be ruled out. CMV serostatus was the only immune exposure information available for the cohort. Compared with the approximately 670-donor mean, donors in an Asian-associated ancestry cluster had fewer N-insertions in productive TCRs, according to a later genetic analysis. In vitro tests confirmed that a few of the cytomegalovirus-associated TCR beta chains recognize cytomegalovirus antigens. Assigning TCR associations to individual alleles was difficult when HLA alleles, especially DR and DQ, strongly co-occurred. In a later analysis, HLA-associated TCR beta chains were found to be more clonally expanded and to have lower generation probabilities than equally common non-associated chains. Most TCR sequences were seen in very few donors, while some public TCRs were found in many individuals. Sequencing depth was assumed to be roughly uniform across donors in the presence/absence analyses, though that assumption may not hold. The classifier was reported to diagnose cytomegalovirus status with high specificity and sensitivity in both the original and validation cohorts.

Libraries were constructed by the immunoSEQ multiplex PCR assay. A mixture of 60 forward primers for TCR Vbeta segments and 13 reverse primers for TCR Jbeta segments was used in the multiplex PCR. The CDR3 region of rearranged TCR beta genes was amplified from genomic DNA with a multiplex PCR assay. The Illumina HiSeq System was used to sequence the amplified TCR beta libraries as 87-base-pair reads. As for how the authors treated the data: A later analysis counted approximately 74 million unique TCR beta chains across the 600 to 850 repertoires, and around 9.9 million of these chains were shared by at least two donors. A nearest-neighbor algorithm error-corrected the raw reads and collapsed the reads into unique sequences, merging closely related sequences to remove PCR and sequencing errors. Alignment of CDR3 sequences to IMGT reference sequences was used to assign V, D and J gene segments. For a sequence to be retained, a match of at least six nucleotides was required to both a V gene segment and a J gene segment. Rearrangements were called productive when the CDR3 lacked stop codons and stayed in frame with V and J; all others were non-productive. Following IMGT convention, CDR3 was defined as the stretch from the second conserved V-encoded cysteine up to the conserved J-encoded phenylalanine. The earlier analysis of roughly 590 of the donors excluded any sequence lacking an unambiguous match to a single V gene segment. An earlier analysis of 587 of the donors called V segments functional above 56.7% productive rearrangements and segregating when the between-donor standard deviation exceeded 5%. A statistical classification framework was built to diagnose cytomegalovirus status from the catalog of TCR beta chain sequences. V and J gene assignment, in a later analysis, came from comparing TCR nucleotide sequences with IMGT/GENE-DB human TR gene sequences. Using the TCRdist pipeline, a later analysis assigned CDR3 sequences along with most-parsimonious VDJ recombination scenarios. A later analysis defined each TCR beta chain by its CDR3 amino acid sequence plus V-gene family, and excluded reads lacking a unique V-gene family. In a later analysis, 450 to 600 highly shared, low-generation-probability nucleotide sequences were removed to address suspected cross-contamination and a sequencing artifact. For each public chain, a later analysis derived a clonal expansion index from normalized ranks of inferred template counts within each repertoire. A later analysis computed generation probabilities with a VDJ recombination model fitted to out-of-frame rearrangements, and checked the results against IGoR. A later analysis scored TCR-TCR, TCR-HLA and TCR-CMV co-occurrence with hypergeometric tests, applying a repertoire-size bias correction to TCR pairs. A later analysis estimated false discovery rates by permuting HLA or CMV assignments 20 times. In a later analysis, co-occurring TCRs were grouped using DBSCAN, and TCRdist sequence similarity was added for clustering within HLA-allele-positive subsets. Repertoires with fewer than 30,000 or more than 120,000 public chains, plus five repertoires with anomalous nucleotide sharing, were excluded from co-occurrence clustering. This is the immuneACCESS table as TCRdb keeps it, with only in-frame sequences that have V and J called. A part of the clones is gone; compared with another copy, unresolved V genes explain less than half, and the rest is unexplained. The V and J calls and clone size were taken over from that table, and D and trimming were inferred from the DNA. Present in this sample are 99,000 or so clones, less than 85% of which were seen just once. Clones ranked in the top ten supply 7% to 10% of the sample.

The junction shows trimming of 6 bases on V and 6 bases on J, plus 18 bases between the germline ends. CDR1 is given as SNHLY and CDR2 as FYNNEI, both from the germline V gene. The CDR3 sequence holds 14 residues, the cysteine and phenylalanine included. Only the CDR3 part of the read is kept: 42 bases, read in frame from the first base. Comments on this clone: Its antigen specificity is not known. No much larger clonotype is one base removed from it; base qualities were not supplied.

The cohort consisted of hundreds of healthy bone marrow donors. At the time of sampling, every cohort member was nominally healthy, though immune exposures that went unrecorded were likely present. The donor tested CMV seropositive and was one of the 289 seropositive cohort members. Every donor gave a peripheral blood sample, and the peripheral blood mononuclear cells from that sample were used for TCR beta sequencing. Genomic DNA was extracted from the blood cell samples with the Qiagen DNeasy Blood Extraction Kit. The chain was built from TRBV2 and TRBJ2-7; the D region possibly corresponds to TRBD2 (7 bases align). The TCR originated in a man aged 40-49 years in good health and CMV-seropositive. Source material: PBMCs. The CDR3 reads CASRTSGGRSEQYF. The base sequence is TGTGCCAGCAGAACCTCGGGGGGCCGGTCCGAGCAGTACTTC. Extended through the reference TRBV2 and TRBJ2-7 proteins, this CDR3 yields the full variable domain: EPEVTQTPSHQVTQMGQEVILRCVPISNHLYFYWYRQILGQKVEFLVSFYNNEISEKSEIFDDQFSVERPDGSNFTLKIRSTKLEDSAMYFCASRTSGGRSEQYFGPGTRLTVT.